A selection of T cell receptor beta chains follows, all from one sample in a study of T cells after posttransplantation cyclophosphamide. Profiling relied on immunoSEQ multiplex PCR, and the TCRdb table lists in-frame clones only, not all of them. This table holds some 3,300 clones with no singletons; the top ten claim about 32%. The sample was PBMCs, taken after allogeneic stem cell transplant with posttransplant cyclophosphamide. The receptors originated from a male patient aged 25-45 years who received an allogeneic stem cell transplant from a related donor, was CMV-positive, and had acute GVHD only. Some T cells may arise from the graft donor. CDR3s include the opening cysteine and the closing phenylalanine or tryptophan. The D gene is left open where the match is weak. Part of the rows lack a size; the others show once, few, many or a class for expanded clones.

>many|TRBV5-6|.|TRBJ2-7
TGTGCCAGCAGCTTGGATTCGGGGGAAGGCTCCTACGAGCAGTACTTC
CASSLDSGEGSYEQYF
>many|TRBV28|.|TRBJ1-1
TGTGCCAGCAGTTCCCCCATAGGAGCGGGGCGAACGGGGGACACTGAAGCTTTCTTT
CASSSPIGAGRTGDTEAFF
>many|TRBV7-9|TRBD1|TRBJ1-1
TGTGCCAGCAGTTATCAAACAGGGGACACTGAAGCTTTCTTT
CASSYQTGDTEAFF
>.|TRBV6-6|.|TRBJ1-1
TGTGCCAGCAGGAACAGGGCGGCGACCACTGAAGCTTTCTTT
CASRNRAATTEAFF
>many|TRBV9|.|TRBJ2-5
TGTGCCAGCAGCGTGGCAGGGATGGAGACCCAGTACTTC
CASSVAGMETQYF
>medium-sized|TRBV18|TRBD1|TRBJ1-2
TGTGCCAGCTCCCCCTCCGGGGACAGGGGAGCTAACTATGGCTACACCTTC
CASSPSGDRGANYGYTF
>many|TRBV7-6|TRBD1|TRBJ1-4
TGTGCCAGCAGCTTAGGCATACAGGGGTGGGATGAAAAACTGTTTTTT
CASSLGIQGWDEKLFF
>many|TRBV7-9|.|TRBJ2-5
TGTGCCAGCAGCTTAGCCTTTGGGGGCCTCCAAGAGACCCAGTACTTC
CASSLAFGGLQETQYF
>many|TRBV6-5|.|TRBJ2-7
TGTGCCAGCAGTGCGGACATCTCCTACGAGCAGTACTTC
CASSADISYEQYF
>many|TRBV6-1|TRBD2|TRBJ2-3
TGTGCCACCAAACTCACGGGGGGGGAACAAGATACGCAGTATTTT
CATKLTGGEQDTQYF